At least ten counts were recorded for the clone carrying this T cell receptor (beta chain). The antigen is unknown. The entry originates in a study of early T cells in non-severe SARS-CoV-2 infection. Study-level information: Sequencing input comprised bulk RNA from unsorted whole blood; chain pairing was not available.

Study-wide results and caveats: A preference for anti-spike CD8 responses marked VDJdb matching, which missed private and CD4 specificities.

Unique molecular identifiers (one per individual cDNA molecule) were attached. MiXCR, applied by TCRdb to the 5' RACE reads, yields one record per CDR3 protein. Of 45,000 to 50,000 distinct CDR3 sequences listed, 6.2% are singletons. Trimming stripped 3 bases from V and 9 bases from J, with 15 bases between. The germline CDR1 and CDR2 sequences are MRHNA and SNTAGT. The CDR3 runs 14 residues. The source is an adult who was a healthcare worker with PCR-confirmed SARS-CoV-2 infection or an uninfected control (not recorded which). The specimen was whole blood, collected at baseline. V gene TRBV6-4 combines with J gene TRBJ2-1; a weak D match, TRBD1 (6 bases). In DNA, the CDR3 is TGTGCCAGCAGTGAACAGGGACGGGATGGTGAGCAGTTCTTC. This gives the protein CASSEQGRDGEQFF.